Reported below is one T cell receptor beta chain. Its antigen is unidentified. This sample stems from a study of metastatic and nonmetastatic thyroid tumors. Study in general: Malignant thyroid and benign thyroid patients provided blood and tumor or nodule tissue whose repertoires were compared. Study-wide results and limits: For both blood and tumor, malignant thyroid tumors reportedly showed significantly higher TCR beta diversity than benign nodules did.

All patients were treatment-naive before thyroid surgery. Original methodology: Researchers built a distant-metastasis classifier for papillary thyroid cancer that drew on CDR3 differences across clinicopathological groups. TCRdb reprocessed the PCR reads using MiXCR. TCRdb's processing, not the authors' own work, is the source of the V and J calls. The table shows fewer than 20,000 clones, with approximately 28% occurring only once. CDR3 length: 12 residues. With 3 bases removed from V and 7 bases from J, the gap between germline ends came to 11 bases. Germline V lookup: CDR1 SGDLS, CDR2 YYNGEE. The specimen sequenced was tumor tissue. This receptor was identified in a male donor with papillary thyroid cancer or a benign thyroid nodule (not recorded which). Some clones in this sample may be carry-over from other donors' samples. The V call is TRBV9, the J call TRBJ2-7; no clear D gene. CDR3 bases: TGTGCCAGCAGCGCCCTTTTTGGAGAGCAGTACTTC. Translation: CASSALFGEQYF.